Here is one T cell receptor beta chain with its context. Its antigen is unknown. CDR1 SGHRS and CDR2 YFSETQ come from the germline V gene. The CDR3 is 14 amino acids. Trimming cost V 4 bases and J 1 base, with 10 bases left between them. This entry is derived from a study of cytomegalovirus exposure and HLA in healthy donors. Overall study: Among roughly 190 million T cells, an earlier analysis found roughly 120 million unique TCR beta sequences. Notes on the study in general: An Asian-associated ancestry cluster reportedly showed fewer N-insertions than the approximately 700-donor mean in a later analysis. Being productive about 90% or about 30% of the time was typical of most TCR beta V segments in an earlier analysis.

The PCR used 60 Vbeta and 13 Jbeta primers. Only in-frame clones appear in the TCRdb table, and some are missing; sequencing was by immunoSEQ multiplex PCR. The top ten clones hold roughly 1.6% of a sample with 180,000 or so clones, 75% to 85% of them seen once. The source material was PBMCs. The rearrangement joins TRBV5-1 to TRBJ2-3; possible D gene TRBD1, 5 bases. The receptor's source is a man younger than 30 in good health and CMV-seronegative. The CDR3 DNA is TGCGCCAGCAGCGCTTTAGGGGGCACAGATACGCAGTATTTT. The encoded protein is CASSALGGTDTQYF.